Sequencing of this T cell receptor beta chain was carried out in a study of blood T cell repertoires in COVID-19. Study in general: Sites in the United States, Italy and Spain provided acute and convalescent COVID-19 samples.

Clones were sequenced by immunoSEQ multiplex PCR, and TCRdb holds only the in-frame ones, with some missing. The data hold roughly 250,000 clones, with 70% to 90% observed a single time. This CDR3 is built from 16 residues. V dropped 1 base and J dropped 12; count of bases not matched to a gene: 8. Per germline, CDR1 LGHDT and CDR2 YNNKEL (reference sequence). Sequenced input: peripheral blood. The sequence came from a woman between 45 and 65 years old with acute or convalescent COVID-19. The V call is TRBV3-1 (or the pseudogene TRBV3-2), the J call TRBJ2-1, with 14 bases aligning to TRBD2. The CDR3 DNA follows: TGTGCCAGCAGCCAAGCCGGGACTAGCGGGAGTATGGGGCAGTTCTTC. Its protein is CASSQAGTSGSMGQFF.